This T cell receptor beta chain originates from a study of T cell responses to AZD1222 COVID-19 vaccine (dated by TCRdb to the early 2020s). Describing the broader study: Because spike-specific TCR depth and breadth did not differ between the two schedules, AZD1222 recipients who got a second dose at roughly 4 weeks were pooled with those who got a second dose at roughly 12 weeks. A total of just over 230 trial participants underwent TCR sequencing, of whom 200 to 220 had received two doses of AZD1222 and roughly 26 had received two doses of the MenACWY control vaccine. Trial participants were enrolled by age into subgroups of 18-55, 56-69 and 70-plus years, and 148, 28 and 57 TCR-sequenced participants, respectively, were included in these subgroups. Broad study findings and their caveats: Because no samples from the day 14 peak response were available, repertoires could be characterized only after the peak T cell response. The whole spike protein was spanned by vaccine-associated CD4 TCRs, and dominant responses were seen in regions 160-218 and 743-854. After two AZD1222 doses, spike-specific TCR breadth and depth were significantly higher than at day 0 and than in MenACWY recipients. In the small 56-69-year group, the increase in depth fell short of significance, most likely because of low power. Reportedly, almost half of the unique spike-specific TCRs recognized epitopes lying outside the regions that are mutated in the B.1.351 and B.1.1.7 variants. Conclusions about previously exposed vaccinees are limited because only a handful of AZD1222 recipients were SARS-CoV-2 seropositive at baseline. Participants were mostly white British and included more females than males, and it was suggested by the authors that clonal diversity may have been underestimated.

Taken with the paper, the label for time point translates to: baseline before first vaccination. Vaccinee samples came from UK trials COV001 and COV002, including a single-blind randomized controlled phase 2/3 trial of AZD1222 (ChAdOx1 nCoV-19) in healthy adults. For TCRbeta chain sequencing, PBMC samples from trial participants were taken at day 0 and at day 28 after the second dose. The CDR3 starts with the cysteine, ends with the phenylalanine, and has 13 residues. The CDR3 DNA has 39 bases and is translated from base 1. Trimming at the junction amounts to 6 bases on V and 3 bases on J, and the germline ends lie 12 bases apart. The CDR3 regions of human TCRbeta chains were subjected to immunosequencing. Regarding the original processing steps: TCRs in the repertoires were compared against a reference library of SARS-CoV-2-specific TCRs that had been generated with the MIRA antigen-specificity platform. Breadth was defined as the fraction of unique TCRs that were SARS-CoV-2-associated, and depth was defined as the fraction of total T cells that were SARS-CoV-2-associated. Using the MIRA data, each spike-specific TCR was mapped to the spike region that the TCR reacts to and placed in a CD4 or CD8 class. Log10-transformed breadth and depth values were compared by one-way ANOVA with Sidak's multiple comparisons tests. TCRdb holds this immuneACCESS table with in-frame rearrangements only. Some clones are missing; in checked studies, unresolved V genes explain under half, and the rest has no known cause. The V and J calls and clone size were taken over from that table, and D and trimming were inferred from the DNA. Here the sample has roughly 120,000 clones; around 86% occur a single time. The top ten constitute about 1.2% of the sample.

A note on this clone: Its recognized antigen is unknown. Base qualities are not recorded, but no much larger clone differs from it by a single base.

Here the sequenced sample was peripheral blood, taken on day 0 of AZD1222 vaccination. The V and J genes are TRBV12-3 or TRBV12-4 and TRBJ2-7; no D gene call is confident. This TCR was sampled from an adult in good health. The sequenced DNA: TGTGCCAGCAGCCCCGTATTGAGCTACGAGCAGTACTTC. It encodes CASSPVLSYEQYF.